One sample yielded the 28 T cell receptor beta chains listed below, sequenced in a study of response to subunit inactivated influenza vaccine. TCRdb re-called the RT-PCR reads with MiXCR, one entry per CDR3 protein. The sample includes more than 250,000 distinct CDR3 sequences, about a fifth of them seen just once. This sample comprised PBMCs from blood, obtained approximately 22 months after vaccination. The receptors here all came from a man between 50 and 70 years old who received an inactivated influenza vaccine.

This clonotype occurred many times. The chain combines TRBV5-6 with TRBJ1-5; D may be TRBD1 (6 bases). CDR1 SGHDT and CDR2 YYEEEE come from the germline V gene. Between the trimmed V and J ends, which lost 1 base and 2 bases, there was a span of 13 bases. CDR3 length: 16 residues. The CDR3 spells CASSLFETGRNQPQHF. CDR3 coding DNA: TGTGCCAGCAGCTTGTTCGAGACAGGCCGCAATCAGCCCCAGCATTTT. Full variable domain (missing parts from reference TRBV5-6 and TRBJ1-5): DAGVTQSPTHLIKTRGQQVTLRCSPKSGHDTVSWYQQALGQGPQFIFQYYEEEERQRGNFPDRFSGHQFPNYSSELNVNALLLGDSALYLCASSLFETGRNQPQHFGDGTRLSIL.

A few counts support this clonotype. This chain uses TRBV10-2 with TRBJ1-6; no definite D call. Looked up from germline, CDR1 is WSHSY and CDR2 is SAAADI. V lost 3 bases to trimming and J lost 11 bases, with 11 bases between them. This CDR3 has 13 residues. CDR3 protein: CASSEDPYPPLHF. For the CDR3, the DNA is TGCGCCAGCAGTGAAGATCCTTATCCACCCCTCCACTTT.

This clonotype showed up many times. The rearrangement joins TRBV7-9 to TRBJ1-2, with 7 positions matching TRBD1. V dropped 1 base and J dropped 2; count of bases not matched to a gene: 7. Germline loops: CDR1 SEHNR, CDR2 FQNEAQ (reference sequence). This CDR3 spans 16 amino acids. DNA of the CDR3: TGTGCCAGCAGCTTAGACCAGGGGGGACCCAACTATGGCTACACCTTC. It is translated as CASSLDQGGPNYGYTF.

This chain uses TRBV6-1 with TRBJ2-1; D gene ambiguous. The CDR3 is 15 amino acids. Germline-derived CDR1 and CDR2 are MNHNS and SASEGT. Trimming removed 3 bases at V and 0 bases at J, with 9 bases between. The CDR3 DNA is TGTGCCAGCAGTGAGGGCCCCAGCTCCTACAATGAGCAGTTCTTC. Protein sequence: CASSEGPSSYNEQFF.

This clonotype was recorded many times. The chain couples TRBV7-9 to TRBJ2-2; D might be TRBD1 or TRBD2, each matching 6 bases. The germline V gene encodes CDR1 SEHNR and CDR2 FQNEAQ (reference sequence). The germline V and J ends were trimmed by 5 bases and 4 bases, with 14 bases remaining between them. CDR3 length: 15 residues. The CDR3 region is CASSPLGGPTGELFF. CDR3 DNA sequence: TGTGCCAGCAGCCCCCTTGGGGGGCCCACCGGGGAGCTGTTTTTT. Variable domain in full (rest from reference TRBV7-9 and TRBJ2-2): DTGVSQNPRHKITKRGQNVTFRCDPISEHNRLYWYRQTLGQGPEFLTYFQNEAQLEKSRLLSDRFSAERPKGSFSTLEIQRTEQGDSAMYLCASSPLGGPTGELFFGEGSRLTVL.

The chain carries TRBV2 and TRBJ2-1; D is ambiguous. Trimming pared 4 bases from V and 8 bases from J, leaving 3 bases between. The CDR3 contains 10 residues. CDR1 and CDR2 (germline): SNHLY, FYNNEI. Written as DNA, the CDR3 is TGTGCCAGCAGTGTATATGAGCAGTTCTTC. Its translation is CASSVYEQFF.

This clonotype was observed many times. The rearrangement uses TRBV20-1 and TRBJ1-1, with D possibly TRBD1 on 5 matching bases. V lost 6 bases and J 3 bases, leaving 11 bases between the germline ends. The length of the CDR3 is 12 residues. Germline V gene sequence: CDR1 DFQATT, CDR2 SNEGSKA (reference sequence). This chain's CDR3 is CSARRGDTEAFF. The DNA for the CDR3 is TGCAGTGCCAGAAGGGGTGACACTGAAGCTTTCTTT.

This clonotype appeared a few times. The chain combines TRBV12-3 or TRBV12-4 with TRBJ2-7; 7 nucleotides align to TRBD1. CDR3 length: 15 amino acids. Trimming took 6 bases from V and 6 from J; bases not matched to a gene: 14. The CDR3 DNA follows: TGTGCCAGCAGCTACTGGACAGGTTCTACTTTCGAGCAGTACTTC. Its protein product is CASSYWTGSTFEQYF.

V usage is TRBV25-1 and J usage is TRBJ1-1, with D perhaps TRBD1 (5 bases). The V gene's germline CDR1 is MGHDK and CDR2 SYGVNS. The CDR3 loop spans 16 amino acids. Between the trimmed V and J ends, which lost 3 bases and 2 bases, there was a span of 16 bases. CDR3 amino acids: CASSDQPFDSNTEAFF. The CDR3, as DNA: TGTGCCAGCAGTGATCAACCCTTCGACAGTAACACTGAAGCTTTCTTT.

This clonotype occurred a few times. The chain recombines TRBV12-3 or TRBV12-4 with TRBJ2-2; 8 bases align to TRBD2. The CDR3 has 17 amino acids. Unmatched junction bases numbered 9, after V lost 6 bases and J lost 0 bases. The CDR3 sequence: CASRLSGLAPNTGELFF. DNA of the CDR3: TGTGCCAGCAGACTGAGTGGACTAGCACCGAACACCGGGGAGCTGTTTTTT.

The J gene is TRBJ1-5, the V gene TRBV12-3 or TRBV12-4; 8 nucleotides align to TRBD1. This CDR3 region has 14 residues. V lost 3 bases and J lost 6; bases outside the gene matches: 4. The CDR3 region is CASSFAGGGQPQHF. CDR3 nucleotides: TGTGCCAGCAGTTTTGCAGGGGGCGGTCAGCCCCAGCATTTT.

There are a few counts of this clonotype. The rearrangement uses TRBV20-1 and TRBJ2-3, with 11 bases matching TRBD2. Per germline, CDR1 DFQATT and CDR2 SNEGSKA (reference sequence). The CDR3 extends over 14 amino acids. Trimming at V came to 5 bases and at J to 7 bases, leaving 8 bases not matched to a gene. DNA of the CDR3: TGCAGTGCTCTTAGCGGGAGGGCCTACTATACGCAGTATTTT. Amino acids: CSALSGRAYYTQYF.

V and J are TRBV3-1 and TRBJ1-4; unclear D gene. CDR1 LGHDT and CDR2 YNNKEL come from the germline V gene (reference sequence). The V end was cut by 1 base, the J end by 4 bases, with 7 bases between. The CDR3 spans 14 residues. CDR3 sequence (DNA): TGTGCCAGCAGCCAAGCGGGTGGTAATGAAAAACTGTTTTTT. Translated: CASSQAGGNEKLFF. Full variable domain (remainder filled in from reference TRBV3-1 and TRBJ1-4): DTAVSQTPKYLVTQMGNDKSIKCEQNLGHDTMYWYKQDSKKFLKIMFSYNNKELIINETVPNRFSPKSPDKAHLNLHINSLELGDSAVYFCASSQAGGNEKLFFGSGTQLSVL.

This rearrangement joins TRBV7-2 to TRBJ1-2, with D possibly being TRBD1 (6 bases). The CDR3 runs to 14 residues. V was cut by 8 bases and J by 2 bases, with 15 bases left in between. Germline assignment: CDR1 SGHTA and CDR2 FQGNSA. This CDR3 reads CASPRGGGNYGYTF. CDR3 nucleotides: TGTGCCAGCCCGAGGGGGGGAGGGAACTATGGCTACACCTTC.

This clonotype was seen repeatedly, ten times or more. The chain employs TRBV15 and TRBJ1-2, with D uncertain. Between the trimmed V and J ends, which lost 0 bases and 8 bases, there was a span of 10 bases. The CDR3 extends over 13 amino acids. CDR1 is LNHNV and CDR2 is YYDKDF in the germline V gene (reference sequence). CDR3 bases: TGTGCCACCAGCAGAGATAGGGTCGGGGGCTACACCTTC. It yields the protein CATSRDRVGGYTF.

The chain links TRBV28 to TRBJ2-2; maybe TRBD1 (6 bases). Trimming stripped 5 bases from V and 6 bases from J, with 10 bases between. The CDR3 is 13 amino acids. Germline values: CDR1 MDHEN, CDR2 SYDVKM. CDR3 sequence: CASSLEGAGELFF. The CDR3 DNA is TGTGCCAGCAGTCTTGAGGGGGCCGGGGAGCTGTTTTTT.

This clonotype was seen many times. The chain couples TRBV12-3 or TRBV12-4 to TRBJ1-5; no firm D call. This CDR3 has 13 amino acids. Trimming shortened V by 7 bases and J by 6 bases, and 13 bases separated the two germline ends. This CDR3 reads CASTSPGGQPQHF. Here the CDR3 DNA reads TGTGCCAGCACGTCGCCGGGAGGTCAGCCCCAGCATTTT.

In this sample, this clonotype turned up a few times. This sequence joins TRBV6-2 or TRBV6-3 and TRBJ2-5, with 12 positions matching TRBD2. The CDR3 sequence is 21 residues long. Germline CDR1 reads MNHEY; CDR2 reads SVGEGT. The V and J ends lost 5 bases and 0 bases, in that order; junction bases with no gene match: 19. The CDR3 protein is CASSQGGFGTSGPANQETQYF. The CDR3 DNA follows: TGTGCCAGCAGTCAGGGGGGCTTCGGGACTAGCGGGCCTGCAAACCAAGAGACCCAGTACTTC.

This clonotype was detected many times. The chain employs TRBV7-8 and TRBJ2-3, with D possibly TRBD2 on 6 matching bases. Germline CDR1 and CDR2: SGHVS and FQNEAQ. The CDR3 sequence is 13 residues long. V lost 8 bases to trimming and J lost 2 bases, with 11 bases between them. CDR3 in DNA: TGTGCCAGCGGGGGGACTGTCACAGATACGCAGTATTTT. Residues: CASGGTVTDTQYF.

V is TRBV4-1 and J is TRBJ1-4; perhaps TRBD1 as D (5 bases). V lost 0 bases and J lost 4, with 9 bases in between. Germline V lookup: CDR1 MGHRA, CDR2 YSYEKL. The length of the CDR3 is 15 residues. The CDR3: CASSQDPGVNEKLFF. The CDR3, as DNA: TGCGCCAGCAGCCAAGATCCGGGGGTTAATGAAAAACTGTTTTTT.

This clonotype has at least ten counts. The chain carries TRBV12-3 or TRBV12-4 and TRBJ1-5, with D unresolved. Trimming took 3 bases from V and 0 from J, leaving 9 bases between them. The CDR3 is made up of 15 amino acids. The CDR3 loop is CASSFTRHSNQPQHF. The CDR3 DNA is TGTGCCAGCAGTTTTACGAGGCATAGCAATCAGCCCCAGCATTTT.

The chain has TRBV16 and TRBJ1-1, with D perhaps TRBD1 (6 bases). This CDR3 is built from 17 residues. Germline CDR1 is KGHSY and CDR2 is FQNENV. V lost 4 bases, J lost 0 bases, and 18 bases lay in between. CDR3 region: CASSLQVGAGLNTEAFF. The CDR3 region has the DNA TGTGCCAGCAGCCTTCAAGTGGGGGCTGGCCTGAACACTGAAGCTTTCTTT.

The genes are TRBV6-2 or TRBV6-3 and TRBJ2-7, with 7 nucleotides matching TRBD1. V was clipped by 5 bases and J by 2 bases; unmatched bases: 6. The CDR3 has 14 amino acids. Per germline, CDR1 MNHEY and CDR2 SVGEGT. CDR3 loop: CASSTLQGPYEQYF. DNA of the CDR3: TGTGCCAGCAGTACCCTACAGGGGCCCTACGAGCAGTACTTC.

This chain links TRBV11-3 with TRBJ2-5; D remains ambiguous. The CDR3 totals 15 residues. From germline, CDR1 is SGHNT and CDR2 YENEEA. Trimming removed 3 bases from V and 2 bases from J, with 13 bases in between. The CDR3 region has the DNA TGTGCCAGCAGCTTGACCGGACGTCCGCAAGAGACCCAGTACTTC. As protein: CASSLTGRPQETQYF.

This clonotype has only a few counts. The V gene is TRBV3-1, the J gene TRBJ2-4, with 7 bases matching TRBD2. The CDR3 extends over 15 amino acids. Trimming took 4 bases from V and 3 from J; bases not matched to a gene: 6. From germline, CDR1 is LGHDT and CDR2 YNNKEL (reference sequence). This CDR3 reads CASSPSRDYKNIQYF. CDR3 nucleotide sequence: TGTGCCAGCAGCCCTTCCCGGGACTACAAAAACATTCAGTACTTC.

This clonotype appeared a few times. The CDR3 DNA is TGCGCCAGCAGGGACAGACCTAACTATGGCTACACCTTC. Amino acids: CASRDRPNYGYTF. The V and J genes are TRBV5-1 and TRBJ1-2; D is perhaps TRBD1 (6 bases). Germline V gene data show CDR1 as SGHRS and CDR2 as YFSETQ. CDR3 size: 13 residues. The germline V and J ends were trimmed by 5 bases and 0 bases, with 8 bases remaining between them.

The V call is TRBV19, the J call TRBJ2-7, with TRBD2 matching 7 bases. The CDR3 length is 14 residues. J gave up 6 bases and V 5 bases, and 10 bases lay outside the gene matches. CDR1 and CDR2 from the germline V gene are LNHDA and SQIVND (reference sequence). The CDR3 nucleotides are TGTGCCAGTAGTTTCCTCGCGGGAGCTGGCGAGCAGTACTTC. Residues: CASSFLAGAGEQYF. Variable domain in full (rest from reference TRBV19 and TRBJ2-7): DGGITQSPKYLFRKEGQNVTLSCEQNLNHDAMYWYRQDPGQGLRLIYYSQIVNDFQKGDIAEGYSVSREKKESFPLTVTSAQKNPTAFYLCASSFLAGAGEQYFGPGTRLTVT.

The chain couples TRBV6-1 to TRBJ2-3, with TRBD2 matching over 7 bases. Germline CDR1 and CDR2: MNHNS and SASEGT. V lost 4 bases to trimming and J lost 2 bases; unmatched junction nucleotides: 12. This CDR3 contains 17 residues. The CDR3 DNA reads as TGTGCCAGCAGTGTCGGATACGCGGGAGAGGACACAGATACGCAGTATTTT. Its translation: CASSVGYAGEDTDTQYF.